This T cell receptor (beta chain) was recovered during a study of T-cell reconstitution after alpha-beta-depleted transplantation in children. Many counts were recorded for this clonotype. Library preparation (for TCRbeta) was performed with unique molecular identifiers. TCRdb fed the PCR reads into MiXCR, producing one record per CDR3 protein. This repertoire shows approximately 350,000 distinct CDR3 sequences, 13% found once; its top ten account for about 3.9%. Looked up from germline, CDR1 is DFQATT and CDR2 is SNEGSKA (reference sequence). This CDR3 spans 13 amino acids. V was trimmed by 6 bases and J by 2 bases, leaving 12 bases between them.

The sequence was collected from a human donor who donated a stem cell graft to a child with Fanconi anemia. The rearrangement uses TRBV20-1 and TRBJ2-3; D is perhaps TRBD2 (6 bases). Sequencing used PBMCs, obtained from the stem cell graft. For the CDR3, the DNA is TGCAGTGCACCGGGACTGAACACAGATACGCAGTATTTT. It is translated as CSAPGLNTDTQYF.